This T cell receptor (beta chain) was sequenced during a study of blood T cell repertoires in COVID-19. As handled by the study authors: By means of reference gene primer amplification, nucleated cell counts were estimated. The table came from immunoSEQ multiplex PCR; TCRdb's copy has only in-frame clones and leaves some out. V and J calls and clone size are those listed in that table; D and trimming were worked out from the DNA. Found here are 200,000 or so clones, approximately 88% of them singletons; the top ten hold more than 3%. CDR1 and CDR2 from the germline V gene are MNHGY and SAAAGT. Germline trimming cut 5 bases from V and 1 base from J; bases unmatched to any gene: 6. The CDR3 is made up of 16 amino acids. Participants came from roughly 23 US areas, aged about 18 to 89 years.

The receptor's source is a woman younger than 45 who had been exposed to COVID-19. The chain combines TRBV6-8 with TRBJ1-5; 9 bases are shared with TRBD1. Input material: PBMCs or T cells enriched from blood (not recorded which). The CDR3 sequence is CASSLDRGGSNQPQHF. The CDR3 DNA is TGTGCCAGCAGTCTGGACAGGGGTGGAAGCAATCAGCCCCAGCATTTT.